One sample yielded the 20 T cell receptor beta chains listed below, sequenced in a study of blood T cell repertoires in COVID-19. Method: immunoSEQ multiplex PCR; TCRdb's copy keeps in-frame clones and lacks some. The sample has over 350,000 clones, around 90% seen once. The sequencing input was PBMCs or T cells enriched from blood (not recorded which). These receptors all come from a woman aged 18-29 years with acute COVID-19.

The CDR3 coding sequence is TGCGCCAGCGGGGGGAGGGCCTACAATGAGCAGTTCTTC. Protein sequence: CASGGRAYNEQFF. The chain links TRBV4-1 to TRBJ2-1; TRBD2 aligns across 7 bases. CDR3 length equals 13 residues. The germline CDR1 and CDR2 sequences are MGHRA and YSYEKL. V gave up 8 bases and J gave up 2 bases; unmatched junction bases: 3.

This chain connects TRBV11-2 to TRBJ1-1; D is possibly TRBD1 (5 bases). The CDR3 loop spans 13 amino acids. V was pared by 0 bases and J by 8 bases, with 10 bases between. Germline V gene data show CDR1 as SGHAT and CDR2 as FQNNGV. The CDR3 loop reads CASSLEGRGEAFF. Here the CDR3 DNA reads TGTGCCAGCAGCTTAGAAGGGAGGGGAGAAGCTTTCTTT. Based on the CDR3 plus reference TRBV11-2 and TRBJ1-1, the full variable domain is EAGVAQSPRYKIIEKRQSVAFWCNPISGHATLYWYQQILGQGPKLLIQFQNNGVVDDSQLPKDRFSAERLKGVDSTLKIQPAKLEDSAVYLCASSLEGRGEAFFGQGTRLTVV.

The J gene is TRBJ2-7, the V gene TRBV20-1, with a possible D match to TRBD2 (5 bases). Germline CDR1 and CDR2: DFQATT and SNEGSKA (reference sequence). The CDR3 is made up of 11 amino acids. Trimming cost V 6 bases and J 3 bases, with 9 bases left between them. The CDR3 DNA follows: TGCAGTGCGGAGGACGGCTACGAGCAGTACTTC. It codes for CSAEDGYEQYF.

V is TRBV27 and J is TRBJ1-6, with D tentatively TRBD1 (6 bases). V lost 5 bases, J lost 6 bases, and 11 bases lay in between. Germline V gives CDR1 MNHEY, CDR2 SMNVEV (reference sequence). The CDR3 contains 14 residues. DNA of the CDR3: TGTGCCAGCAGTAATGGACAGATTAATTCACCCCTCCACTTT. As protein: CASSNGQINSPLHF.

This clone was picked up one time. The V call is TRBV5-1, the J call TRBJ1-3; D remains ambiguous. Germline V gene data show CDR1 as SGHRS and CDR2 as YFSETQ. The V end lost 0 bases, the J end lost 0 bases, and 7 bases lay between the germline ends. The CDR3 consists of 15 residues. CDR3 region: CASSLGAHSGNTIYF. The DNA for the CDR3 is TGCGCCAGCAGCTTGGGAGCGCACTCTGGAAACACCATATATTTT.

Here the CDR3 reads CASSQGTGDLYGYTF. The CDR3 region has the DNA TGTGCCAGCAGCCAGGGGACAGGGGACCTCTATGGCTACACCTTC. This sequence joins TRBV3-1 (or the pseudogene TRBV3-2) and TRBJ1-2; 10 positions agree with TRBD1. Trimming removed 3 bases from V and 4 bases from J; junction bases left unmatched: 5. The CDR3 totals 15 residues. Germline V gene data show CDR1 as LGHDT and CDR2 as YNNKEL (reference sequence).

As concerns this clone: Sequence at one end of the junction differs from germline and may be a read error. V gene TRBV11-2 combines with J gene TRBJ2-7, with D perhaps TRBD1 (6 bases). The CDR3 is 12 residues long. The germline CDR1 and CDR2 sequences are SGHAT and FQNNGV. The chain's CDR3 is CASSPNDRPSHF. The CDR3 DNA is TGTGCCAGCAGCCCAAACGACAGGCCCTCCCACTTC.

This chain links TRBV27 with TRBJ2-7; D may be TRBD1 (5 bases). Germline CDR1 is MNHEY and CDR2 is SMNVEV (reference sequence). V was shortened by 3 bases and J by 6 bases, with 12 bases between the two germline ends. This CDR3 comprises 13 residues. The CDR3 DNA follows: TGTGCCAGCAGTTTGGGGCGTCGGACCGAGCAGTACTTC. Amino acids: CASSLGRRTEQYF.

The chain carries TRBV20-1 and TRBJ1-1; D possibly corresponds to TRBD1 (5 bases). Between the trimmed V and J ends, which lost 3 bases and 9 bases, there was a span of 17 bases. CDR3 length equals 13 residues. CDR1 and CDR2 from the germline V gene are DFQATT and SNEGSKA (reference sequence). The CDR3 bases are TGCAGTGCTAGTCTCGGGGGACTCCTACAAGCTTTCTTT. Translated, it gives CSASLGGLLQAFF.

This chain joins TRBV3-1 (or the pseudogene TRBV3-2) and TRBJ2-3; 12 bases are shared with TRBD2. Germline V gene data show CDR1 as LGHDT and CDR2 as YNNKEL (reference sequence). The length of the CDR3 is 17 residues. Trimming cost V 3 bases and J 5 bases; bases outside gene matches: 9. As DNA, the CDR3 is TGTGCCAGCAGCCATATCCTAGCGGGGGGGGCTCAAGATACGCAGTATTTT. Protein product: CASSHILAGGAQDTQYF.

The chain carries TRBV9 and TRBJ1-2; D not certain. Per germline, CDR1 SGDLS and CDR2 YYNGEE. The CDR3 extends over 14 amino acids. Trimming cost V 0 bases and J 3 bases, with 9 bases left between them. CDR3 nucleotide sequence: TGTGCCAGCAGCGTAGACAGCGGACACTATGGCTACACCTTC. Residues: CASSVDSGHYGYTF. Filled out from reference TRBV9 and TRBJ1-2, the complete variable domain reads DSGVTQTPKHLITATGQRVTLRCSPRSGDLSVYWYQQSLDQGLQFLIQYYNGEERAKGNILERFSAQQFPDLHSELNLSSLELGDSALYFCASSVDSGHYGYTFGSGTRLTVV.

The chain couples TRBV20-1 to TRBJ2-1; D is unclear. The CDR3 is 11 amino acids. The germline V gene encodes CDR1 DFQATT and CDR2 SNEGSKA (reference sequence). V shed 6 bases and J shed 3 bases, with 6 bases lying between them. CDR3 protein: CSAPDYNEQFF. In DNA form, the CDR3 reads TGCAGTGCCCCAGACTACAATGAGCAGTTCTTC.

The chain employs TRBV7-2 and TRBJ1-5, with D tentatively TRBD1 (6 bases). CDR1 SGHTA and CDR2 FQGNSA come from the germline V gene. The CDR3 runs to 14 residues. Trimming took off 3 bases at V and 5 bases at J, with 11 bases between the two ends. CDR3 region: CASSFGTSHQPQHF. CDR3 nucleotide sequence: TGTGCCAGCAGCTTTGGGACATCTCATCAGCCCCAGCATTTT.

The J gene is TRBJ2-7, the V gene TRBV5-1, with 9 bases fitting TRBD1. This CDR3 spans 15 amino acids. V was pared by 2 bases and J by 5 bases, with 8 bases of the junction left unmatched. Germline V CDR1 and CDR2: SGHRS, YFSETQ. The CDR3 region is CASSFGQGSSDEQYF. As DNA, the CDR3 is TGCGCCAGCAGCTTCGGACAGGGGAGTAGTGACGAGCAGTACTTC.

The rearrangement uses TRBV7-3 and TRBJ1-5; D unresolved. From germline, CDR1 is SGHTA and CDR2 FQGTGA. The CDR3 contains 13 residues. Trimming cost V 2 bases and J 3 bases, with 5 bases left between them. Here the CDR3 DNA reads TGTGCCAGCAGCTTAGGGCCCAATCAGCCCCAGCATTTT. Translation: CASSLGPNQPQHF.

The J gene is TRBJ2-1, the V gene TRBV7-9, with D perhaps matching TRBD2 (6 bases). This CDR3 has 15 residues. The V gene's germline CDR1 is SEHNR and CDR2 FQNEAQ (reference sequence). Trimming took off 1 base at V and 9 bases at J, with 16 bases between the two ends. CDR3 in DNA: TGTGCCAGCAGCTTAGAGGGACTCCCGGTTAGTGAGCAGTTCTTC. The encoded protein is CASSLEGLPVSEQFF. The full variable domain, completed using reference TRBV7-9 and TRBJ2-1, is DTGVSQNPRHKITKRGQNVTFRCDPISEHNRLYWYRQTLGQGPEFLTYFQNEAQLEKSRLLSDRFSAERPKGSFSTLEIQRTEQGDSAMYLCASSLEGLPVSEQFFGPGTRLTVL.

The chain is built from TRBV29-1 and TRBJ1-2; D gene uncertain. The V gene's germline CDR1 is SQVTM and CDR2 ANQGSEA. V dropped 0 bases and J dropped 3 bases, with 11 bases sitting between them. This CDR3 contains 14 residues. CDR3 DNA: TGCAGCGTTGAAGATCCTGACTTTTACTATGGCTACACCTTC. Translation: CSVEDPDFYYGYTF.

In DNA form, the CDR3 reads TGTGCCAGCAGCTTAAGCGGACGGGAGACCCAGTACTTC. It encodes CASSLSGRETQYF. The chain carries TRBV7-6 and TRBJ2-5, with a weak D call TRBD2 (5 bases). Germline V gene lookup returns CDR1 SGHVS and CDR2 FNYEAQ. The CDR3 is 13 residues long. V was clipped by 2 bases and J by 5 bases, with 9 bases between them.

The chain combines TRBV14 with TRBJ2-2, with D tentatively TRBD1 (6 bases). The CDR3 sequence is 15 residues long. In germline, CDR1 is SGHDN, CDR2 FVKESK. The V and J ends lost 0 bases and 7 bases respectively, with 12 bases between them. CDR3 loop: CASSQDRQGFGELFF. The DNA for the CDR3 is TGTGCCAGCAGCCAAGATCGGCAGGGGTTCGGGGAGCTGTTTTTT. The full variable domain, in which reference TRBV14 and TRBJ2-2 provide the parts outside the CDR3, is EAGVTQFPSHSVIEKGQTVTLRCDPISGHDNLYWYRRVMGKEIKFLLHFVKESKQDESGMPNNRFLAERTGGTYSTLKVQPAELEDSGVYFCASSQDRQGFGELFFGEGSRLTVL.

V usage is TRBV30 and J usage is TRBJ1-4; D unclear. In germline, CDR1 is GTSNPN, CDR2 SVGIG (reference sequence). The CDR3 length is 14 residues. Trimming stripped 0 bases from V and 1 base from J, with 6 bases between. Written as DNA, the CDR3 is TGTGCCTGGAGTGTCTATGGAACTAATGAAAAACTGTTTTTT. This encodes CAWSVYGTNEKLFF.